This T cell receptor beta chain comes out of a study of blood T cell repertoires in COVID-19. At the level of the study: The United States, Italy and Spain supplied acute and convalescent COVID-19 samples.

The method was immunoSEQ multiplex PCR; TCRdb's version includes in-frame clones alone and lacks a portion of them. This sample has 150,000 to 200,000 clones; approximately 86% occur once, and the top ten carry about a sixth. V lost 4 bases and J lost 0, with 11 bases in between. CDR3 length: 16 residues. The germline gives CDR1 SGHRS, CDR2 YFSETQ. The sequenced material came from PBMCs or T cells enriched from blood (not recorded which). The sequence came from a man between 60 and 75 years old who had recovered from COVID-19. The rearrangement uses TRBV5-1 and TRBJ2-6, with D perhaps TRBD1 (5 bases). CDR3 nucleotides: TGCGCCAGCAGCCGCTCAGGGTCCTCTGGGGCCAACGTCCTGACTTTC. Translating it yields CASSRSGSSGANVLTF.